The next 7 T cell receptor beta chains were all read from a single sample in a study of shared clonotypes between healthy human individuals (dated by TCRdb to the early 2020s). CD8 naive samples were CD45RO-negative cells positively selected for CCR7, giving a CD45RA+CCR7+ population that excluded TemRA cells. Libraries were built with the immunoSEQ multiplex PCR assay. TCRdb re-hosts the immuneACCESS table, in-frame sequences only. Its copies lack some clones; in the studies checked, an unresolved V gene accounts for under half of them, and the cause for the rest is not known. A total of hundreds of thousands of clones appear in this sample, around 92% of them only once. The ten largest clones take up about 24% of the sample. Sample: naive CD8+ T cells sorted from blood. The sample's cell subset or site label is to be understood as: CD45RA+CCR7+. The origin of the receptors is a man aged 30 to 45 in good health.

A note on this clone: Other DNA variants within this sample encode the same CDR3. The chain combines TRBV11-2 with TRBJ2-7; D ambiguous. With 3 bases removed from V and 4 bases from J, the gap between germline ends came to 7 bases. CDR3 length: 12 amino acids. The germline V gene has CDR1 SGHAT and CDR2 FQNNGV. The CDR3: CASSLGVYEQYF. CDR3 nucleotide sequence: TGTGCCAGCAGCTTGGGTGTATACGAGCAGTACTTC.

The J gene is TRBJ1-2, the V gene TRBV9; a possible D gene is TRBD1 (6 bases). The CDR3 covers 14 residues. Per germline, CDR1 SGDLS and CDR2 YYNGEE. V shed 4 bases and J shed 4 bases, with 14 bases lying between them. The CDR3 here is CASSFTGRGYGYTF. In nucleotides, the CDR3 is TGTGCCAGCAGCTTTACAGGGCGCGGCTATGGCTACACCTTC.

This clone appeared once. The V and J genes are TRBV10-3 and TRBJ1-4; 7 bases fit TRBD1. Germline CDR1 is ENHRY and CDR2 is SYGVKD. This CDR3 region has 12 residues. V dropped 5 bases and J dropped 7; count of bases not matched to a gene: 1. The CDR3 nucleotides read TGTGCCATCAGTCGGGACAGTGAAAAACTGTTTTTT. This translates into CAISRDSEKLFF.

The chain combines TRBV7-5 with TRBJ2-1; the table gives TRBD1 as D, unverified against the DNA. TRBV7-5 counts as a pseudogene. The CDR3 has 13 residues. The CDR3 DNA is TGTGTCAGAAGCCCACATTGGGCCGGTGAGCAGTTCTTC. This encodes CVRSPHWAGEQFF.

The chain employs TRBV29-1 and TRBJ2-7; 9 nucleotides match TRBD1. V dropped 5 bases and J dropped 6; count of bases not matched to a gene: 11. The CDR3 spans 14 residues. Germline CDR1 reads SQVTM; CDR2 reads ANQGSEA. The CDR3 loop reads CSVQIGTGNGEQYF. CDR3 coding DNA: TGCAGCGTTCAGATCGGGACAGGGAATGGCGAGCAGTACTTC.

This clone appeared a single time. The V call is TRBV19, the J call TRBJ1-5; no clear D. V was pared by 5 bases and J by 0 bases, with 11 bases between. The CDR3 runs to 15 residues. CDR1 and CDR2 from the germline V gene are LNHDA and SQIVND (reference sequence). CDR3 nucleotides: TGTGCCAGTAGTTACTTCTGGAATAGCAATCAGCCCCAGCATTTT. Its translation: CASSYFWNSNQPQHF. Using reference TRBV19 and TRBJ1-5 for the parts outside the CDR3, the full variable domain is DGGITQSPKYLFRKEGQNVTLSCEQNLNHDAMYWYRQDPGQGLRLIYYSQIVNDFQKGDIAEGYSVSREKKESFPLTVTSAQKNPTAFYLCASSYFWNSNQPQHFGDGTRLSIL.

This clone was recorded a few times. The rearrangement joins TRBV19 to TRBJ1-5; unclear D gene. The CDR3 has 15 residues. Trimming left V 3 bases short and J 5 bases short, with 14 bases between. The germline CDR1 and CDR2 sequences are LNHDA and SQIVND (reference sequence). The CDR3 loop reads CASSIGPAGDQPQHF. Written as DNA, the CDR3 is TGTGCCAGTAGTATCGGTCCGGCAGGCGATCAGCCCCAGCATTTT.